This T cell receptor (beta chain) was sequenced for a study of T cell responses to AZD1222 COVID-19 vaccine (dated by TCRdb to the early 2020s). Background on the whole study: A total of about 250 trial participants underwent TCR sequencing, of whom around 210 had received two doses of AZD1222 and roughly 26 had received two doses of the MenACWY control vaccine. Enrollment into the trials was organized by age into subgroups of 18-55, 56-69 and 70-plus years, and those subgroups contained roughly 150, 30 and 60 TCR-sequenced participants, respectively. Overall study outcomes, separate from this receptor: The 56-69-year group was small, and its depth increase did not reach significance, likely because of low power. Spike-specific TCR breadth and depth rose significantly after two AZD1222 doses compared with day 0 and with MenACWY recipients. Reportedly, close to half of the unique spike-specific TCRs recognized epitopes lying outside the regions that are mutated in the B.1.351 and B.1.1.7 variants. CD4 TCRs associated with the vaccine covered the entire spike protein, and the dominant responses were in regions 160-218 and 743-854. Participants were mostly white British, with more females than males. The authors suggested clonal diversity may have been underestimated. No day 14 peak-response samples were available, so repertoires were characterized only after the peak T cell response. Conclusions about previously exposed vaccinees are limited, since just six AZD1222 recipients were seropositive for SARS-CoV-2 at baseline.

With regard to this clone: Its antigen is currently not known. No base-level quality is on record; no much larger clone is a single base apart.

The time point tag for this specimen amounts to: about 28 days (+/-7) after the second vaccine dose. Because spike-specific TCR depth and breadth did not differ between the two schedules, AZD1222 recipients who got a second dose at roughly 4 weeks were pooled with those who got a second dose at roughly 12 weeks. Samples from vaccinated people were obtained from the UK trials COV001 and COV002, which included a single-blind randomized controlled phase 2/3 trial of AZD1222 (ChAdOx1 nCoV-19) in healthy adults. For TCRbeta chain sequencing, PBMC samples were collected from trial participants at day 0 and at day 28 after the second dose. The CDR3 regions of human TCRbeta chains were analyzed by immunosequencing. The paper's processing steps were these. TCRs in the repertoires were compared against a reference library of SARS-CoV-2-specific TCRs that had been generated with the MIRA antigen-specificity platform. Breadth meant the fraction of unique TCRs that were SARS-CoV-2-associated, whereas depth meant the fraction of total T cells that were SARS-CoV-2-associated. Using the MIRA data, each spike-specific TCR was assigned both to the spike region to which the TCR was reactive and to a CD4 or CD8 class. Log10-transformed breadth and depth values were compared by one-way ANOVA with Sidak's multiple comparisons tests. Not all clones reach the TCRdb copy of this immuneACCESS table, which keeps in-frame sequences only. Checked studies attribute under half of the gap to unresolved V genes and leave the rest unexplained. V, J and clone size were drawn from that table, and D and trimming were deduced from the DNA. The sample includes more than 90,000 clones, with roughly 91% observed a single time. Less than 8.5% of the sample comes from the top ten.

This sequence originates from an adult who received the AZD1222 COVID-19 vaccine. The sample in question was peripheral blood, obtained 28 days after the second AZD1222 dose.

Here is the DNA: TGTGCCATCAGACGGGACAGCTCCTACAATGAGCAGTTCTTC. This sequence encodes CAIRRDSSYNEQFF. The chain employs TRBV10-3 and TRBJ2-1, with TRBD1 identical over 7 junction bases. Based on the germline V gene, the CDR1 and CDR2 sequences are ENHRY and SYGVKD. V is cut back by 6 bases and J by 0 bases, with 2 bases in the junction unmatched. The CDR3 spans 14 residues, from the cysteine through the phenylalanine. Kept here is only the CDR3 DNA, which spans 42 bases and is read in frame from base 1.